This entry lists 24 T cell receptor beta chains sequenced from one sample in a study of blood T cell repertoires in COVID-19. The table came from immunoSEQ multiplex PCR; TCRdb's copy has only in-frame clones and leaves some out. The sample contains 80,000 to 100,000 clones, 75% to 85% of which appear only once. Sequencing input: peripheral blood. The receptors come from a woman aged 70-85 years with acute or convalescent COVID-19.

The V gene is TRBV3-1 (or the pseudogene TRBV3-2), the J gene TRBJ2-7; D is possibly TRBD1 (5 bases). CDR3 size: 14 residues. Germline assignment: CDR1 LGHDT and CDR2 YNNKEL (reference sequence). V was shortened by 1 base and J by 0 bases, with 7 bases between the two germline ends. In DNA form, the CDR3 reads TGTGCCAGCAGCCAAGTCCAGGGCTCCTACGAGCAGTACTTC. It codes for CASSQVQGSYEQYF.

This chain connects TRBV4-2 to TRBJ2-3; 8 bases agree with TRBD2. V shed 5 bases and J 0 bases; nucleotides not matched to a gene: 7. In germline, CDR1 is LGHNA, CDR2 YNFKEQ. The length of the CDR3 is 16 residues. CDR3 sequence reads: CASSVLASGSTDTQYF. CDR3 sequence (DNA): TGTGCCAGCAGCGTACTAGCTAGCGGGAGCACAGATACGCAGTATTTT.

The chain has TRBV7-3 and TRBJ2-1; 14 nucleotides agree with TRBD2. CDR3 length: 15 residues. J was trimmed by 6 bases and V by 4 bases; bases with no gene match: 2. Germline lookup yields CDR1 SGHTA and CDR2 FQGTGA. In DNA, the CDR3 is TGTGCCAGCAGCTCGACTAGCGGGAGGGTCAATGAGCAGTTCTTC. Protein sequence: CASSSTSGRVNEQFF.

Comment on this clone: A read error may be the cause here, since a much bigger clone is one base away. The same CDR3 is also encoded by other DNA sequences in this sample. The chain uses TRBV28 and TRBJ1-2; D perhaps matches TRBD1 (5 bases). The CDR3 loop spans 13 amino acids. Trimming cost V 2 bases and J 2 bases, with 6 bases left between them. Germline values: CDR1 MDHEN, CDR2 SYDVKM. CDR3 sequence: CASSLAGNYGYTF. The CDR3 DNA follows: TGTGCCAGCAGTTTAGCAGGGAACTATGGCTACACCTTC.

A single count supports this clone. CDR3 loop: CSVEVRGPAHGYTF. The CDR3 DNA sequence: TGCAGCGTTGAAGTAAGGGGGCCGGCCCATGGCTACACCTTC. This sequence joins TRBV29-1 and TRBJ1-2, with 7 positions matching TRBD1. The CDR3 covers 14 residues. J was trimmed by 6 bases and V by 1 base; bases with no gene match: 8. CDR1 SQVTM and CDR2 ANQGSEA come from the germline V gene.

This clone came up once. The V call is TRBV7-6, the J call TRBJ2-2, with TRBD2 as a possible D gene (7 bases). CDR1 and CDR2 from the germline V gene are SGHVS and FNYEAQ. This CDR3 comprises 15 residues. V lost 1 base, J lost 4 bases, and 10 bases lay in between. CDR3: CASSLGGGGTGELFF. CDR3 bases: TGTGCCAGCAGCTTAGGGGGGGGCGGCACCGGGGAGCTGTTTTTT.

This sequence joins TRBV27 and TRBJ2-3, with 9 bases matching TRBD2. Trimming took 8 bases from V and 2 from J; bases not matched to a gene: 8. The CDR3 sequence is 15 residues long. CDR1 is MNHEY, CDR2 SMNVEV, per germline (reference sequence). CDR3 region: CASYPAGGATDTQYF. The CDR3 nucleotides read TGTGCCAGCTACCCAGCGGGGGGCGCCACAGATACGCAGTATTTT.

The chain carries TRBV5-8 and TRBJ2-1, with 7 positions matching TRBD2. V shed 0 bases and J 0 bases; nucleotides not matched to a gene: 0. This CDR3 is 15 amino acids long. Germline CDR1 reads SGHTS; CDR2 reads YDEGEE. CDR3 protein: CASSLGTSSYNEQFF. DNA of the CDR3: TGTGCCAGCAGCTTGGGGACTAGCTCCTACAATGAGCAGTTCTTC.

This chain connects TRBV2 to TRBJ2-2; TRBD2 agrees at 7 bases. Germline V gene lookup returns CDR1 SNHLY and CDR2 FYNNEI. V gave up 2 bases and J gave up 6 bases; unmatched junction bases: 6. The CDR3 consists of 15 residues. The CDR3 DNA follows: TGTGCCAGCAGTGAATTAGCGGGTCTGGCCGGGGAGCTGTTTTTT. Protein: CASSELAGLAGELFF.

This clone was seen only once. The chain recombines TRBV30 with TRBJ2-1, with 9 bases lining up with TRBD1. Germline CDR1 reads GTSNPN; CDR2 reads SVGIG (reference sequence). CDR3 length: 17 residues. The V segment lost 3 bases and the J segment 0 bases; nucleotides outside the gene matches: 9. For the CDR3, the DNA is TGTGCCTGGAGCCCACAGGGGGCTCAGAGCTCCTACAATGAGCAGTTCTTC. Translated, it gives CAWSPQGAQSSYNEQFF.

The gene calls are TRBV7-6 and TRBJ2-5; the match to TRBD2 covers 12 bases. CDR1 and CDR2 (germline): SGHVS, FNYEAQ. The CDR3 has 17 amino acids. V was clipped by 5 bases and J by 5 bases; unmatched bases: 12. The chain's CDR3 is CASSHTSGGYVEETQYF. In nucleotides, the CDR3 is TGTGCCAGCAGCCATACTAGCGGGGGGTACGTAGAGGAGACCCAGTACTTC.

This clone was counted once. The gene calls are TRBV7-9 and TRBJ2-7; tentative D call: TRBD2 (6 bases). The CDR3 contains 16 residues. V lost 0 bases to trimming and J lost 6 bases, with 18 bases between them. The germline CDR1 and CDR2 sequences are SEHNR and FQNEAQ (reference sequence). CDR3 sequence reads: CASSLAPGTLVGEQYF. CDR3 nucleotides: TGTGCCAGCAGCTTAGCGCCCGGGACTTTAGTCGGCGAGCAGTACTTC. Together with reference TRBV7-9 and TRBJ2-7, the CDR3 gives the full variable domain: DTGVSQNPRHKITKRGQNVTFRCDPISEHNRLYWYRQTLGQGPEFLTYFQNEAQLEKSRLLSDRFSAERPKGSFSTLEIQRTEQGDSAMYLCASSLAPGTLVGEQYFGPGTRLTVT.

Worth noting for this clone: This may be a read error, as it is one base from a much larger clone. Other DNA sequences within the sample encode an identical CDR3. The V and J genes are TRBV14 and TRBJ2-7, with 8 bases matching TRBD2. CDR3 size: 13 residues. Germline V gene data show CDR1 as SGHDN and CDR2 as FVKESK. DNA for the CDR3: TGTGCTAGCAGCCAAGCGGGAGAACTCGAGCAGTACTTC. Encoded protein: CASSQAGELEQYF.

This chain links TRBV9 with TRBJ2-5; weak D call: TRBD1 (6 bases). CDR3 length: 14 amino acids. With 4 bases removed from V and 0 bases from J, the gap between germline ends came to 10 bases. Germline CDR1 reads SGDLS; CDR2 reads YYNGEE. CDR3 sequence reads: CASSFGQYQETQYF. The CDR3 nucleotides read TGTGCCAGCAGCTTCGGACAGTACCAAGAGACCCAGTACTTC.

V and J are TRBV9 and TRBJ2-1; possibly TRBD1 for D (5 bases). This CDR3 has 12 amino acids. Trimming removed 4 bases from V and 6 bases from J, with 8 bases in between. Looked up from germline, CDR1 is SGDLS and CDR2 is YYNGEE. The CDR3 sequence: CASSHRGNEQFF. The CDR3 DNA reads as TGTGCCAGCAGCCATAGGGGCAATGAGCAGTTCTTC.

This chain joins TRBV11-3 and TRBJ2-5; D gene uncertain. CDR1 and CDR2 (germline): SGHNT, YENEEA. This CDR3 spans 13 amino acids. The V end was cut by 0 bases, the J end by 9 bases, with 11 bases between. CDR3 loop: CASSLDSKAPQYF. In DNA form, the CDR3 reads TGTGCCAGCAGCTTAGACTCTAAAGCCCCCCAGTACTTC.

This clone has more than one count but fewer than ten. J is TRBJ1-5 and V is TRBV28; weak D call: TRBD1 (6 bases). V was shortened by 1 base and J by 10 bases, with 14 bases between the two germline ends. This CDR3 contains 14 residues. From germline, CDR1 is MDHEN and CDR2 SYDVKM. This CDR3 is CASSLLQGGSPQHF. Here the CDR3 DNA reads TGTGCCAGCAGTTTATTACAGGGAGGGTCCCCCCAGCATTTT. Full variable domain (outside the CDR3, taken from reference TRBV28 and TRBJ1-5): DVKVTQSSRYLVKRTGEKVFLECVQDMDHENMFWYRQDPGLGLRLIYFSYDVKMKEKGDIPEGYSVSREKKERFSLILESASTNQTSMYLCASSLLQGGSPQHFGDGTRLSIL.

This clone was seen more than once but under ten times. The rearrangement joins TRBV9 to TRBJ2-7; 10 bases align to TRBD1. Germline loops: CDR1 SGDLS, CDR2 YYNGEE. V lost 1 base to trimming and J lost 5 bases; unmatched junction nucleotides: 6. This CDR3 region has 15 residues. The CDR3 sequence: CASSVFGTGDDEQYF. The CDR3 DNA reads as TGTGCCAGCAGCGTATTCGGGACAGGGGACGACGAGCAGTACTTC.

The chain recombines TRBV5-4 with TRBJ1-3, with 9 bases fitting TRBD1. After removal of 4 bases from V and 1 base from J, the junction contained 3 bases not matched to a gene. Germline-derived CDR1 and CDR2 are SGHNT and YYREEE (reference sequence). CDR3 length equals 15 residues. The DNA of the CDR3 is TGTGCCAGCAGCCTACAGGGGGCTTCTGGAAACACCATATATTTT. It translates to CASSLQGASGNTIYF.

The chain combines TRBV6-2 or TRBV6-3 with TRBJ2-7; TRBD2 might be the D (5 bases). Germline loops: CDR1 MNHEY, CDR2 SVGEGT. The CDR3 is 13 amino acids. Trimming left V 2 bases short and J 6 bases short, with 11 bases between. CDR3 in DNA: TGTGCCAGCAGTTACGCGGACTTCGGCGAGCAGTACTTC. Protein: CASSYADFGEQYF.

This chain joins TRBV5-4 and TRBJ2-2, with 8 nucleotides matching TRBD2. The length of the CDR3 is 16 residues. The germline V gene encodes CDR1 SGHNT and CDR2 YYREEE (reference sequence). J was trimmed by 1 base and V by 4 bases; bases with no gene match: 6. The CDR3 here is CASSQAGGLNTGELFF. In DNA form, the CDR3 reads TGTGCCAGCAGCCAGGCGGGGGGCCTGAACACCGGGGAGCTGTTTTTT.

V usage is TRBV19 and J usage is TRBJ1-2, with a tentative D call TRBD1 (5 bases). CDR3 size: 13 residues. CDR1 is LNHDA and CDR2 is SQIVND in the germline V gene (reference sequence). V was cut by 7 bases and J by 6 bases, with 15 bases left in between. CDR3 residues: CASTEGVKNGYTF. The CDR3 DNA reads TGTGCCAGTACGGAAGGGGTTAAAAATGGCTACACCTTC.

The chain recombines TRBV2 with TRBJ2-1; D not certain. Per germline, CDR1 SNHLY and CDR2 FYNNEI. Between the trimmed V and J ends, which lost 4 bases and 4 bases, there was a span of 8 bases. The CDR3 consists of 13 residues. The DNA of the CDR3 is TGTGCCAGCAGTGTGCGGCCGTACAATGAGCAGTTCTTC. Residues: CASSVRPYNEQFF.

The DNA of the CDR3 is TGTGCTAGTGGTTTGCCTCCGGGACAGGGGGCGGGCGAGCAGTACTTC. This gives the protein CASGLPPGQGAGEQYF. J is TRBJ2-7 and V is TRBV12-5, with 12 positions matching TRBD1. Germline-derived CDR1 and CDR2 are LGHNT and FRNRAP. The J segment lost 6 bases and the V segment lost 2 bases, leaving 8 bases of the junction unmatched. The CDR3 is made up of 16 amino acids. Complete variable domain (other parts from reference TRBV12-5 and TRBJ2-7): DARVTQTPRHKVTEMGQEVTMRCQPILGHNTVFWYRQTMMQGLELLAYFRNRAPLDDSGMPKDRFSAEMPDATLATLKIQPSEPRDSAVYFCASGLPPGQGAGEQYFGPGTRLTVT.